Given below is one T cell receptor (beta chain) in context. Its antigen is not identified. The data were obtained in a study of CD8+ T cells in alopecia areata. Findings and caveats of the study: Besides other cells, scalp samples also yield sequences of resident alphabeta T cells from normal skin.

Sorted out of PBMCs were CD4+ T cells and CD8+ T cells. The V and J ends lost 4 bases and 0 bases respectively, with 9 bases between them. The CDR3 loop spans 14 amino acids. Germline CDR1 is SGHDN and CDR2 is FVKESK. Isolated RNA was reverse transcribed into cDNA used as the sequencing template. Assay: immunoSEQ multiplex PCR; the TCRdb copy retains only in-frame clones and omits some. The sample lists fewer than 250,000 clones, around three fifths seen once, with roughly 0.47% in the top ten. The clonotype originates from a human donor with alopecia areata. The chain combines TRBV14 with TRBJ1-1; D might be TRBD1 (5 bases). The specimen comprised CD4+ T cells sorted from blood, sampled at week 0. CDR3 DNA sequence: TGTGCCAGCAGCCGGACAAAGATGAACACTGAAGCTTTCTTT. This codes for CASSRTKMNTEAFF.